The 22 T cell receptor beta chains given below trace back to one sample, sequenced in a study of Graves' ophthalmopathy and Graves' hyperthyroidism. Scientists amplified the TCR beta CDR3 regions from RNA transcripts. An opening RT-PCR round employed HTBI primers and preceded a second-round multiplex PCR. Via MiXCR, TCRdb re-called the multiplex PCR reads, giving one row per CDR3 protein. This sample has 350,000 or so distinct CDR3 sequences, with 15% to 20% found just once. The sequencing sample was made of peripheral blood. These receptors were collected from an adult man with Graves' ophthalmopathy.

This clonotype was observed many times. The rearrangement uses TRBV19 and TRBJ1-1; TRBD1 matches 12 bases. The germline gives CDR1 LNHDA, CDR2 SQIVND (reference sequence). The CDR3 consists of 15 residues. J gave up 7 bases and V 5 bases, and 8 bases lay outside the gene matches. This chain's CDR3 is CASSLRDRGLNEAFF. The CDR3 DNA is TGTGCCAGTAGTCTCCGGGACAGGGGGCTTAATGAAGCTTTCTTT.

This chain uses TRBV6-2 or TRBV6-3 with TRBJ2-7, with a tentative D call TRBD2 (6 bases). The CDR3 length is 16 residues. The V and J ends lost 6 bases and 0 bases respectively, with 18 bases between them. Germline CDR1 MNHEY, CDR2 SVGEGT. The CDR3, as DNA: TGTGCCAGCAGCCCCCTCCCCGGGACTCACTCCTACGAGCAGTACTTC. It translates to CASSPLPGTHSYEQYF.

At least ten counts were recorded for this clonotype. A much larger clone differs from this one at a single base, so this may be a read error. The V call is TRBV12-3 or TRBV12-4, the J call TRBJ2-7; D unresolved. The V end lost 5 bases, the J end lost 3 bases, and 11 bases lay between the germline ends. The CDR3 consists of 13 residues. The CDR3 spells CASSTVSRYEQYF. CDR3 in DNA: TGTGCCAGCAGTACGGTGTCCCGCTACGAGCAGTACTTC.

This clonotype was seen repeatedly, ten times or more. This chain joins TRBV19 and TRBJ1-5; 9 nucleotides line up with TRBD1. The CDR3 runs to 15 residues. V was pared by 10 bases and J by 2 bases, with 9 bases of the junction left unmatched. The germline V gene has CDR1 LNHDA and CDR2 SQIVND (reference sequence). Written as DNA, the CDR3 is TGTGCCACCAGGGACAGGGACGGCCGCAATCAGCCCCAGCATTTT. Translated, it gives CATRDRDGRNQPQHF.

This clonotype was observed a few times. The V call is TRBV6-1, the J call TRBJ1-5; D is undetermined. CDR1 is MNHNS and CDR2 is SASEGT in the germline V gene. The CDR3 contains 14 residues. The germline V and J ends were trimmed by 3 bases and 5 bases, with 11 bases remaining between them. CDR3 amino acids: CASSDSGRDQPQHF. The CDR3 DNA reads TGTGCCAGCAGTGATAGCGGGAGGGATCAGCCCCAGCATTTT.

This clonotype appeared many times. V and J are TRBV5-1 and TRBJ2-5, with D unresolved. The CDR3 loop spans 14 amino acids. Germline V gene data show CDR1 as SGHRS and CDR2 as YFSETQ. V shed 4 bases and J shed 5 bases, with 15 bases lying between them. The CDR3 spells CASSVSNPTETQYF. The CDR3 DNA sequence: TGCGCCAGCAGCGTTAGCAATCCCACGGAGACCCAGTACTTC.

In this sample, this clonotype turned up many times. The rearrangement links TRBV6-1 to TRBJ1-2; D is uncertain. Germline V CDR1 and CDR2: MNHNS, SASEGT. Trimming removed 3 bases from V and 4 bases from J, with 12 bases in between. The CDR3 runs 14 residues. CDR3 residues: CASSDDRAGYGYTF. The CDR3 DNA reads TGTGCCAGCAGTGATGATAGGGCGGGCTATGGCTACACCTTC.

Many counts were recorded for this clonotype. V usage is TRBV4-3 and J usage is TRBJ1-6; D is undetermined. Per the germline V gene, CDR1 is LGHNA and CDR2 is YSLEER. The CDR3 runs to 14 residues. With 7 bases removed from V and 11 bases from J, the gap between germline ends came to 18 bases. The CDR3 region has the DNA TGCGCCAGCATGGCGGCCCTTGACATCCCACCCCTCCACTTT. Translating gives CASMAALDIPPLHF.

In this sample, this clonotype turned up many times. The chain employs TRBV6-5 and TRBJ2-2, with a tentative D call TRBD2 (6 bases). Germline V gene data show CDR1 as MNHEY and CDR2 as SVGAGI. The V end lost 2 bases, the J end lost 5 bases, and 9 bases lay between the germline ends. The CDR3 is 14 amino acids. CDR3: CASSYAAGTGELFF. CDR3 bases: TGTGCCAGCAGTTACGCAGCGGGTACCGGGGAGCTGTTTTTT.

This clonotype was seen at least ten times. V is TRBV6-2 or TRBV6-3 and J is TRBJ2-7, with D maybe TRBD1 (5 bases). This CDR3 contains 13 residues. V lost 6 bases and J 11 bases, leaving 20 bases between the germline ends. Looked up from germline, CDR1 is MNHEY and CDR2 is SVGEGT. CDR3 protein: CASSTLPSTEEYF. DNA for the CDR3: TGTGCCAGCAGCACGCTTCCGTCGACAGAAGAGTACTTC.

This clonotype showed up many times. The chain is built from TRBV6-1 and TRBJ2-2; D may be TRBD2 (5 bases). CDR1 and CDR2 from the germline V gene are MNHNS and SASEGT. The CDR3 extends over 12 amino acids. Trimming pared 10 bases from V and 11 bases from J, leaving 17 bases between. CDR3 region: CATAGPAVELFF. CDR3 bases: TGTGCCACCGCGGGCCCAGCGGTAGAGCTGTTTTTT.

This clonotype was seen ten or more times. This rearrangement joins TRBV7-8 to TRBJ1-2; D is ambiguous. This CDR3 comprises 15 residues. Trimming stripped 2 bases from V and 4 bases from J, with 14 bases between. CDR1 SGHVS and CDR2 FQNEAQ come from the germline V gene. CDR3 bases: TGTGCCAGCAGCTTAATACCCAACCAAGGCTATGGCTACACCTTC. Residues: CASSLIPNQGYGYTF.

Ten or more counts support this clonotype. V gene TRBV5-6 combines with J gene TRBJ2-7; no clear D. In germline, CDR1 is SGHDT, CDR2 YYEEEE. The CDR3 extends over 14 amino acids. With 1 base removed from V and 0 bases from J, the gap between germline ends came to 8 bases. CDR3 sequence reads: CASSLSLTSYEQYF. As DNA, the CDR3 is TGTGCCAGCAGCTTGTCCCTCACCTCCTACGAGCAGTACTTC.

V is TRBV6-1 and J is TRBJ1-6; 7 bases line up with TRBD1. The CDR3 covers 14 residues. Germline loops: CDR1 MNHNS, CDR2 SASEGT. The V and J ends lost 6 bases and 7 bases, in that order; junction bases with no gene match: 6. The CDR3 loop is CASSEQGSNSPLHF. Here the CDR3 DNA reads TGTGCCAGCAGCGAACAGGGGAGCAATTCACCCCTCCACTTT.

This clonotype showed up many times. The chain is built from TRBV6-2 or TRBV6-3 and TRBJ1-5; 8 positions agree with TRBD1. The germline gives CDR1 MNHEY, CDR2 SVGEGT. V was clipped by 0 bases and J by 2 bases; unmatched bases: 6. This CDR3 is 17 amino acids long. Here the CDR3 DNA reads TGTGCCAGCAGTTACTCAACCCGGACAGGGCGCAATCAGCCCCAGCATTTT. This gives the protein CASSYSTRTGRNQPQHF.

In this sample, this clonotype turned up many times. The chain joins TRBV27 to TRBJ2-7, with TRBD1 identical over 10 bases. Germline lookup yields CDR1 MNHEY and CDR2 SMNVEV (reference sequence). Losses at the gene ends were 5 bases for V and 6 bases for J; bases not matched to a gene: 13. There are 16 residues in the CDR3. The CDR3 DNA sequence: TGTGCCAGCAGTGTCCGACCGGGACAGGGGATGCGCGAGCAGTACTTC. Translated: CASSVRPGQGMREQYF.

Worth noting for this clonotype: With a much larger clone just one base away, this may be a read error. The chain joins TRBV10-2 to TRBJ1-2; D is ambiguous. The V gene lost 7 bases and the J gene lost 7 bases, with 10 bases spanning the gap. There are 11 residues in the CDR3. The germline CDR1 and CDR2 sequences are WSHSY and SAAADI. This chain's CDR3 is CASTDGVGYTF. CDR3 nucleotide sequence: TGCGCCAGCACAGACGGGGTTGGCTACACCTTC.

This clonotype was counted ten times or more. In DNA, the CDR3 is TGTGCCTGGAGTCCCGGGGGATCATGGGAGACCCAGTACTTC. This sequence encodes CAWSPGGSWETQYF. The chain couples TRBV30 to TRBJ2-5, with D possibly matching TRBD2 (6 bases). Trimming removed 2 bases at V and 5 bases at J, with 15 bases between. The germline V gene has CDR1 GTSNPN and CDR2 SVGIG (reference sequence). CDR3 length: 14 amino acids.

Many counts were recorded for this clonotype. The chain uses TRBV7-9 and TRBJ2-5; tentatively, D is TRBD2 (6 bases). In germline, CDR1 is SEHNR, CDR2 FQNEAQ (reference sequence). Trimming removed 8 bases from V and 4 bases from J, with 14 bases in between. The CDR3 is 13 amino acids. The CDR3 nucleotides are TGTGCCAGCCGTCGGGACTCAGGAGAGACCCAGTACTTC. It is translated as CASRRDSGETQYF.

This chain connects TRBV6-1 to TRBJ1-1; D unclear. V lost 6 bases, J lost 1 base, and 12 bases lay in between. The CDR3 contains 14 residues. Germline V gene lookup returns CDR1 MNHNS and CDR2 SASEGT. CDR3 in DNA: TGTGCCAGCAGGGGCCCGGGAAAGAACACTGAAGCTTTCTTT. It translates to CASRGPGKNTEAFF.

This clonotype has a count of ten or more. This chain uses TRBV7-4 with TRBJ2-7; D uncertain. CDR3 length equals 15 residues. The germline V and J ends were trimmed by 2 bases and 2 bases, with 13 bases remaining between them. The germline V gene encodes CDR1 SGHVT and CDR2 SQSDAQ. CDR3 coding DNA: TGTGCCAGCAGCTTATGCGTCCCGATACCCTACGAGCAGTACTTC. Translation: CASSLCVPIPYEQYF.

This clonotype was detected many times. The rearrangement uses TRBV19 and TRBJ2-7, with D perhaps being TRBD1 or TRBD2 (6 bases each). V lost 1 base and J 2 bases, leaving 9 bases between the germline ends. Germline CDR1 is LNHDA and CDR2 is SQIVND (reference sequence). The CDR3 runs to 14 residues. The CDR3 region has the DNA TGTGCCAGTAGTATAGGAGGGGGGACCTACGAGCAGTACTTC. Translating it yields CASSIGGGTYEQYF.